This T cell receptor beta chain was sequenced during a study of cytomegalovirus exposure and HLA in healthy donors. Study-wide results and limits: Some public TCRs appeared in many individuals, while most sequences were rare. Specific recognition of CMV antigens was confirmed in vitro for a few chains (all CMV-associated).

As for this clone: The antigen remains unidentified.

Data came from immunoSEQ multiplex PCR; TCRdb stores just in-frame clones and leaves some out. This sample carries fewer than 130,000 clones, approximately 89% of them seen once, and the ten largest clones take 1.5% to 2%. Separation from the roughly 700-subject first cohort characterized the roughly 120-subject validation cohort, to which the donors belonged. The CDR3 covers 12 residues. Trimming cost V 5 bases and J 5 bases; bases outside gene matches: 5. Per germline, CDR1 SQVTM and CDR2 ANQGSEA. The rearrangement links TRBV29-1 to TRBJ1-1; 7 nucleotides agree with TRBD1. This receptor was obtained from a woman between 18 and 30 years old in good health and CMV-seronegative. Sequenced sample: PBMCs. The CDR3 bases are TGCAGCGTTCAAACAGGGGTAACTGAAGCTTTCTTT. It yields the protein CSVQTGVTEAFF. Based on the CDR3 plus reference TRBV29-1 and TRBJ1-1, the full variable domain is SAVISQKPSRDICQRGTSLTIQCQVDSQVTMMFWYRQQPGQSLTLIATANQGSEATYESGFVIDKFPISRPNLTFSTLTVSNMSPEDSSIYLCSVQTGVTEAFFGQGTRLTVV.